These T cell receptor beta chains were read from a single sample in a study of beta chain features in type 1 diabetes. The table came from immunoSEQ multiplex PCR; TCRdb's copy has only in-frame clones and leaves some out. In the table there are around 150,000 clones, roughly 60% of which are singletons. The specimen sequenced was naive CD4+ T cells from blood. These receptors all come from a man aged 30-40 years with type 1 diabetes. Each CDR3 is given with its conserved first and last residue. Fields, in order: V gene, J gene, CDR3 length, CDR3 protein.

TRBV10-3	TRBJ2-1	13	CAISEAEGLEQFF
TRBV7-2	TRBJ2-2	14	CASSFTENTGELFF
TRBV29-1	TRBJ1-1	15	CSVERDSSMNTEAFF
TRBV7-2	TRBJ2-7	11	CASSTYYEQYF
TRBV9	TRBJ2-2	17	CASSTQPGTGGTGELFF
TRBV20-1	TRBJ2-7	11	CSAGTSDEQYF
TRBV11-2	TRBJ2-7	13	CASSLAGTYEQYF
TRBV18	TRBJ2-7	13	CASTGPKIYEQYF
TRBV2	TRBJ1-2	14	CASSERGPNYGYTF
TRBV5-1	TRBJ2-5	14	CASSIGTVQETQYF
TRBV7-2	TRBJ2-4	14	CASSPRWAKNIQYF
TRBV30	TRBJ2-6	18	CAWRAQGQGINGANVLTF
TRBV28	TRBJ2-5	12	CASEENQETQYF
TRBV4-3	TRBJ2-3	16	CASSQYTSGVTDTQYF
TRBV21-1	TRBJ2-1	16	CASSKVHRGRINEQFF
TRBV29-1	TRBJ1-1	15	CSVDPHPGMGTEAFF
TRBV5-6	TRBJ1-1	13	CASSLNVYTEAFF
TRBV4-3	TRBJ2-5	16	CASSQDFRGHQETQYF
TRBV29-1	TRBJ1-1	13	CSAWGLMNTEAFF
TRBV30	TRBJ1-3	17	CAWSVLITGNSGNTIYF
TRBV27	TRBJ2-6	18	CASSFIGTGNSGANVLTF
TRBV25-1	TRBJ2-7	15	CASSGLSGAAGEQYF
TRBV28	TRBJ1-2	12	CASRHVGYGYTF
TRBV7-9	TRBJ2-7	14	CASSWTTGEGEQYF
TRBV20-1	TRBJ1-2	10	CSAREHGYTF
TRBV7-9	TRBJ2-1	13	CASSFRDYNEQFF
TRBV25-1	TRBJ2-7	13	CASRGTGAYEQYF
TRBV11-2	TRBJ2-3	15	CASSLGDMTSDTQYF
TRBV4-3	TRBJ2-4	13	CASSQDWGNIQYF
TRBV29-1	TRBJ2-3	14	CSVLAEIGTDTQYF
TRBV10-3	TRBJ2-2	13	CAIRTPNTGELFF
TRBV4-1	TRBJ2-6	18	CASSLGQGPLAGANVLTF
TRBV5-1	TRBJ2-6	16	CASSLEAFSGANVLTF
TRBV4-3	TRBJ2-1	14	CASSQRDNYNEQFF
TRBV4-1	TRBJ2-3	16	CASSPGQGVNTDTQYF